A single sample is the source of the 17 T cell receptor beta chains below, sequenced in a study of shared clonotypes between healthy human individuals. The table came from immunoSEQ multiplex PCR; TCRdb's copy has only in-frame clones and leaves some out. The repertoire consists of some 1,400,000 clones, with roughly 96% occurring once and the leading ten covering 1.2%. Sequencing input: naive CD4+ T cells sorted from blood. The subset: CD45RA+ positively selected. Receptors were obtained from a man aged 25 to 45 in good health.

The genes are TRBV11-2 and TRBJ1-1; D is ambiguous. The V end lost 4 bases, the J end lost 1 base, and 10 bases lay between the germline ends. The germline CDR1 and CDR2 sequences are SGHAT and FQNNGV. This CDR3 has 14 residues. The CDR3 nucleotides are TGTGCCAGCAGCTATCGACCCACGAACACTGAAGCTTTCTTT. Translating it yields CASSYRPTNTEAFF.

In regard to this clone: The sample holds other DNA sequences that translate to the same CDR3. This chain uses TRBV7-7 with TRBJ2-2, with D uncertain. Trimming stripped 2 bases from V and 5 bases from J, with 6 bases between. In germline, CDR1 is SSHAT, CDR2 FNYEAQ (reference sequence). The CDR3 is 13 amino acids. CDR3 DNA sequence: TGTGCCAGCAGCTTATCCGGTACCGGGGAGCTGTTTTTT. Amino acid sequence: CASSLSGTGELFF.

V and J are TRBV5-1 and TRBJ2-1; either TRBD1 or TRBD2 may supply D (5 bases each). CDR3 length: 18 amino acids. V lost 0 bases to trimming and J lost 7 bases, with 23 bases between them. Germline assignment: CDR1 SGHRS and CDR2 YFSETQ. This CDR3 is CASSLGGLAGGTGNEQFF. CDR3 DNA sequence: TGCGCCAGCAGCTTGGGGGGCCTGGCGGGCGGAACGGGGAATGAGCAGTTCTTC.

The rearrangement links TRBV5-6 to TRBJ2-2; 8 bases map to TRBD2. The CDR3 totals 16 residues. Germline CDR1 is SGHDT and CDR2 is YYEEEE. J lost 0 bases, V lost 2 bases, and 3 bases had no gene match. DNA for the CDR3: TGTGCCAGCAGCTTCTTAGCGGGGTCGAACACCGGGGAGCTGTTTTTT. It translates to CASSFLAGSNTGELFF.

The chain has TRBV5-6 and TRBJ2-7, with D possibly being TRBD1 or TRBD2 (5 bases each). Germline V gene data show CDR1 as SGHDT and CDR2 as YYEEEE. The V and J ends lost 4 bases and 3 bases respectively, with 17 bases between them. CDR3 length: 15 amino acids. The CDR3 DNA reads TGTGCCAGCAGCGGGACGAGGGGTAACATCTACGAGCAGTACTTC. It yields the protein CASSGTRGNIYEQYF.

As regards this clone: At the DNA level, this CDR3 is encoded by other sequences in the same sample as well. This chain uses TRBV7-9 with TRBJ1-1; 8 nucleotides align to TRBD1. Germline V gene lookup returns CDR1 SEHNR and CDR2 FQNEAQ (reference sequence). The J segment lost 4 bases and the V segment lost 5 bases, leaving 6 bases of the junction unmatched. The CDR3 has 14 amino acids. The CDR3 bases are TGTGCCAGCAGCCCCGGCACAGGGGGCACTGAAGCTTTCTTT. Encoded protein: CASSPGTGGTEAFF.

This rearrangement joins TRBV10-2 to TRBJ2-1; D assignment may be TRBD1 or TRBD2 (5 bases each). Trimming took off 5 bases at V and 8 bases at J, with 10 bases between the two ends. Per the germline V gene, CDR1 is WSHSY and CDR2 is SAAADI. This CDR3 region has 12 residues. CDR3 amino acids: CASSSWGYEQFF. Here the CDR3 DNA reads TGCGCCAGCAGTTCCTGGGGGTATGAGCAGTTCTTC.

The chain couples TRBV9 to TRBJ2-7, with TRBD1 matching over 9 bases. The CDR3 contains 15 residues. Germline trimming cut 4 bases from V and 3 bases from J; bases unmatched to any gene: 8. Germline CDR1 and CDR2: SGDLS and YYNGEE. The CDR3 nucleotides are TGTGCCAGCAGCACCGGAGGGACAGGGATCTACGAGCAGTACTTC. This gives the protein CASSTGGTGIYEQYF. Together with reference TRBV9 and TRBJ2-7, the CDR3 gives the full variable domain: DSGVTQTPKHLITATGQRVTLRCSPRSGDLSVYWYQQSLDQGLQFLIQYYNGEERAKGNILERFSAQQFPDLHSELNLSSLELGDSALYFCASSTGGTGIYEQYFGPGTRLTVT.

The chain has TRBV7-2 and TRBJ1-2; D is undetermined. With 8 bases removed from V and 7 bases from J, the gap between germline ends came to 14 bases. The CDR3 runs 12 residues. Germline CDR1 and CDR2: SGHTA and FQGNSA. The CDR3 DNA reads TGTGCCAGCGGCAAGGGCGCACTTGGCTACACCTTC. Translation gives CASGKGALGYTF.

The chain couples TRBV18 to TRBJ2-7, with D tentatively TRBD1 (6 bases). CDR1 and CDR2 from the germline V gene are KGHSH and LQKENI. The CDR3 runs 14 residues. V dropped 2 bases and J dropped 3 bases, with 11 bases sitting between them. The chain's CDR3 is CASSPSNRVYEQYF. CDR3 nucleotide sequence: TGTGCCAGCTCACCAAGCAACAGGGTCTACGAGCAGTACTTC.

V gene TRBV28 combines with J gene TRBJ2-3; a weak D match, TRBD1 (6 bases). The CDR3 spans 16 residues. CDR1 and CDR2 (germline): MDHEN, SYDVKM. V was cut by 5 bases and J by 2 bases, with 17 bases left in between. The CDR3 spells CASSTPQGIATDTQYF. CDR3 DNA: TGTGCCAGCAGTACTCCACAGGGAATCGCCACAGATACGCAGTATTTT.

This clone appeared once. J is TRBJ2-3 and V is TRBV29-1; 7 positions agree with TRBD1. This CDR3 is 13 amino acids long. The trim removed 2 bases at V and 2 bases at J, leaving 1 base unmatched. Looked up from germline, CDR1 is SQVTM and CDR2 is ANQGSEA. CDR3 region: CSVEKGATDTQYF. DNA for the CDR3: TGCAGCGTTGAAAAGGGGGCCACAGATACGCAGTATTTT.

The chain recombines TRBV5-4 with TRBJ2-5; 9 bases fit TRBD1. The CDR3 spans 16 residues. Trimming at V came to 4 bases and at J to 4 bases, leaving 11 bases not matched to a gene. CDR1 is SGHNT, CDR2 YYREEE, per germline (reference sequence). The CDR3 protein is CASSAGQGRSPETQYF. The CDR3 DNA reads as TGTGCCAGCAGCGCCGGACAGGGGAGGAGCCCAGAGACCCAGTACTTC.

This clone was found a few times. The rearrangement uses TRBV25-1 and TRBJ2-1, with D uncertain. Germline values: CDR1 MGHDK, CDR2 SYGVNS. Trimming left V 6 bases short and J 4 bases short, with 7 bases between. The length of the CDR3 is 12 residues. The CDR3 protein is CASSRKYNEQFF. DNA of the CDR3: TGTGCCAGCAGCCGGAAATACAATGAGCAGTTCTTC.

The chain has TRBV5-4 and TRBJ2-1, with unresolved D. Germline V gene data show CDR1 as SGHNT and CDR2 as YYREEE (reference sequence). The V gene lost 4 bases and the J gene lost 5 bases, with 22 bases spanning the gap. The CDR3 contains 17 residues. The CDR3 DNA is TGTGCCAGCAGCCTCACTCTATCCAGTCGGGCGGACAATGAGCAGTTCTTC. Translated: CASSLTLSSRADNEQFF.

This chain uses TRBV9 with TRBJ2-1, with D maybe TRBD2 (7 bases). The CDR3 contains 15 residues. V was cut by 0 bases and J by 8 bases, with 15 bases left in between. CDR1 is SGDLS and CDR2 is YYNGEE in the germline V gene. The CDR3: CASSVVTGRGDEQFF. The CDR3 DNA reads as TGTGCCAGCAGCGTAGTAACAGGGAGGGGCGATGAGCAGTTCTTC.

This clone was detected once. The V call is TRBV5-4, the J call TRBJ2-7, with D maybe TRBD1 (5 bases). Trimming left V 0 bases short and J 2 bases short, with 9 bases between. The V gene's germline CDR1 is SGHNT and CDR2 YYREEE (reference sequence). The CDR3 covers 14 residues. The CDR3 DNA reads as TGTGCCAGCAGCTTGGACAGGACAACCTACGAGCAGTACTTC. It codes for CASSLDRTTYEQYF.